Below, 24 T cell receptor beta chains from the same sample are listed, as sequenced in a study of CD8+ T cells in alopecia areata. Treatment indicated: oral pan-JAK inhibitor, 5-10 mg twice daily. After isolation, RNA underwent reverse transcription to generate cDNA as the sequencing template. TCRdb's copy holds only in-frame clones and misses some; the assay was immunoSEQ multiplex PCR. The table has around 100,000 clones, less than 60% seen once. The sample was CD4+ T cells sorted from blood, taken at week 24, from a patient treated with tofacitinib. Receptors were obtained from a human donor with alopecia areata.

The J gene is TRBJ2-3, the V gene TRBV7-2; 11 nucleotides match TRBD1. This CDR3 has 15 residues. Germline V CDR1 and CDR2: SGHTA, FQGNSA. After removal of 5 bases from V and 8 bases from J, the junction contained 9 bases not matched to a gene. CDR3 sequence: CASSPGTGGTITQYF. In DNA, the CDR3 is TGTGCCAGCAGCCCCGGGACAGGGGGGACGATTACGCAGTATTTT. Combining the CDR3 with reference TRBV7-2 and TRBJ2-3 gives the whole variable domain GAGVSQSPSNKVTEKGKDVELRCDPISGHTALYWYRQSLGQGLEFLIYFQGNSAPDKSGLPSDRFSAERTGGSVSTLTIQRTQQEDSAVYLCASSPGTGGTITQYFGPGTRLTVL.

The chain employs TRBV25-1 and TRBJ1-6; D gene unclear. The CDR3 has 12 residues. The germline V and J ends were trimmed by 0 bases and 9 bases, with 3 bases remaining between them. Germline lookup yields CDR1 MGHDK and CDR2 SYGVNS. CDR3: CASSEYGSPLHF. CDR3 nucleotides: TGTGCCAGCAGTGAATACGGTTCACCCCTCCACTTT.

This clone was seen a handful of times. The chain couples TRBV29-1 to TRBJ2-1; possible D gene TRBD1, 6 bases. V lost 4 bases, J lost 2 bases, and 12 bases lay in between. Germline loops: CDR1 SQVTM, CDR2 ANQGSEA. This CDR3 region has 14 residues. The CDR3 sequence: CSVAPRGTYNEQFF. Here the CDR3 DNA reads TGCAGCGTTGCACCGAGGGGGACCTACAATGAGCAGTTCTTC.

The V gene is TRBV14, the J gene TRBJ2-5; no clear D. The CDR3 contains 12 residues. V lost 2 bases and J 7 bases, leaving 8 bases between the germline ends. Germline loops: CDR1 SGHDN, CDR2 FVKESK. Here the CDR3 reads CASSQIPRTQYF. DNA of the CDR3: TGTGCCAGCAGCCAAATACCCAGGACCCAGTACTTC.

CDR3 in amino acids: CASSYGTNIGYTF. CDR3 bases: TGTGCCAGCAGTTATGGGACAAACATAGGCTACACCTTC. The chain joins TRBV6-6 to TRBJ1-2; perhaps TRBD1 as D (6 bases). The CDR3 contains 13 residues. From germline, CDR1 is MNHNY and CDR2 SVGAGI (reference sequence). With 3 bases removed from V and 8 bases from J, the gap between germline ends came to 13 bases.

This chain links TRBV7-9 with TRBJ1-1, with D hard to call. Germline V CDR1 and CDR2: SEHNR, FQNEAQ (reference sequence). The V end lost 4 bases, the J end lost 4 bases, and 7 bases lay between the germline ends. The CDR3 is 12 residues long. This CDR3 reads CASSSFRTEAFF. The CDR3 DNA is TGTGCCAGCAGCTCGTTTCGCACTGAAGCTTTCTTT. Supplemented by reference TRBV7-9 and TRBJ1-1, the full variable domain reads DTGVSQNPRHKITKRGQNVTFRCDPISEHNRLYWYRQTLGQGPEFLTYFQNEAQLEKSRLLSDRFSAERPKGSFSTLEIQRTEQGDSAMYLCASSSFRTEAFFGQGTRLTVV.

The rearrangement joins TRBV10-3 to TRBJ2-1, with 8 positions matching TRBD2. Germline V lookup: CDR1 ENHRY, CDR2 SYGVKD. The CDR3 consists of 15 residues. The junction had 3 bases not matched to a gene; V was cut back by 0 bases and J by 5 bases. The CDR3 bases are TGTGCCATCAGTGAGTCAGAGCGGGGGAACAATGAGCAGTTCTTC. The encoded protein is CAISESERGNNEQFF.

The DNA of the CDR3 is TGTGCCAGCAGCTTAGAAGTGGGGACTGGAAACACCATATATTTT. Translated, it gives CASSLEVGTGNTIYF. The rearrangement joins TRBV7-2 to TRBJ1-3; D is uncertain. CDR1 is SGHTA and CDR2 is FQGNSA in the germline V gene. Between the trimmed V and J ends, which lost 1 base and 2 bases, there was a span of 9 bases. The CDR3 runs to 15 residues.

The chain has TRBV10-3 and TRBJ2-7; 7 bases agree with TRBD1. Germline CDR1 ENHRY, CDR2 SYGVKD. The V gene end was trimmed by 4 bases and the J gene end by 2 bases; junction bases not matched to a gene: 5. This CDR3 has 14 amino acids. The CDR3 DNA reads TGTGCCATCAGTGGTGCAGGGGGAGCCTACGAGCAGTACTTC. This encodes CAISGAGGAYEQYF.

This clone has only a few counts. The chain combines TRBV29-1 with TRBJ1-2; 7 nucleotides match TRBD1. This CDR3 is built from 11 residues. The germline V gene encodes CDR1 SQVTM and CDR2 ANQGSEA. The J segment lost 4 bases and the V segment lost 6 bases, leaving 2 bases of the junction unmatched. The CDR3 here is CSVRDSYGYTF. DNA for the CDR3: TGCAGCGTACGGGACAGCTATGGCTACACCTTC.

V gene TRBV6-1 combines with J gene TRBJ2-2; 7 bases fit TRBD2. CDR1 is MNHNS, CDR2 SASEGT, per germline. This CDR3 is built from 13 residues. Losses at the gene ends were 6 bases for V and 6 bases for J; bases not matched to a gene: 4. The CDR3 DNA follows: TGTGCCAGCAGGGCGACTAGCTCCGGGGAGCTGTTTTTT. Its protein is CASRATSSGELFF.

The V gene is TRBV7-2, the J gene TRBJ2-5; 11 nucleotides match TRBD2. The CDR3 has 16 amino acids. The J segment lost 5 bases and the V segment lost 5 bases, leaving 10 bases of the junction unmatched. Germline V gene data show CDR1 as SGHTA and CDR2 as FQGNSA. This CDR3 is CASSLSVAGGQETQYF. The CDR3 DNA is TGTGCCAGCAGCCTCAGCGTAGCGGGGGGGCAGGAGACCCAGTACTTC.

The CDR3 coding sequence is TGTGCCATCAGGGGACGGGACTCCTACGAGCAGTACTTC. Translating it yields CAIRGRDSYEQYF. The rearrangement joins TRBV10-3 to TRBJ2-7; tentatively, D is TRBD1 or TRBD2 (5 bases each). In germline, CDR1 is ENHRY, CDR2 SYGVKD. CDR3 length: 13 amino acids. Deletions cut 6 bases from V and 0 bases from J, with 9 bases between.

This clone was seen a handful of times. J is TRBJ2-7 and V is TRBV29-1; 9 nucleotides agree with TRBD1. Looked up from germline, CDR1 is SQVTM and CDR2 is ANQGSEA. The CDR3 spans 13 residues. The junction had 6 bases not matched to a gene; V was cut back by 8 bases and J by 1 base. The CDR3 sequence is CSLWTGDSYEQYF. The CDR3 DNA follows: TGCAGCCTCTGGACAGGGGATTCCTACGAGCAGTACTTC.

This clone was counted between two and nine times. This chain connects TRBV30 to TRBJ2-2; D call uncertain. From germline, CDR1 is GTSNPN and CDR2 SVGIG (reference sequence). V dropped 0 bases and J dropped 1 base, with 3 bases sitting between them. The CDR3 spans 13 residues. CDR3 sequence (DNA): TGTGCCTGGAGTGTACAGAACACCGGGGAGCTGTTTTTT. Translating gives CAWSVQNTGELFF.

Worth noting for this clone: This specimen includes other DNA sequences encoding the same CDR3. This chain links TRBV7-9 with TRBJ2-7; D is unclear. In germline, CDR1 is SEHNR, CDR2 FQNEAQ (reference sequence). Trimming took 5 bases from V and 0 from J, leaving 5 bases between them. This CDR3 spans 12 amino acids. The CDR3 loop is CASSPSSYEQYF. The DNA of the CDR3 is TGTGCCAGCAGCCCGAGCTCCTACGAGCAGTACTTC.

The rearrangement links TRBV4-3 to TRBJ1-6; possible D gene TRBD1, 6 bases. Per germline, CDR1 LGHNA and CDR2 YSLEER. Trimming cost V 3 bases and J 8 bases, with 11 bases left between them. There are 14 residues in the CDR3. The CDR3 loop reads CASSQDSLDSPLHF. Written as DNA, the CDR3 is TGCGCCAGCAGCCAGGACAGTTTAGATTCACCCCTCCACTTT.

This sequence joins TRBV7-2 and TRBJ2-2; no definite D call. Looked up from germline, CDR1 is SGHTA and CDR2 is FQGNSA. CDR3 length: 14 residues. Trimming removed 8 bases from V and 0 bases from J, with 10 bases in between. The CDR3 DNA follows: TGTGCCAGCCTTCCTTGGGCGAACACCGGGGAGCTGTTTTTT. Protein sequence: CASLPWANTGELFF.

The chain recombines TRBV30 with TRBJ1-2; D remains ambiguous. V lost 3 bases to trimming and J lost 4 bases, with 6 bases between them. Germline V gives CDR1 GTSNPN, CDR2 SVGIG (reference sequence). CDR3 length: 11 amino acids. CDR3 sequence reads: CAWSTGYGYTF. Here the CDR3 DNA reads TGTGCCTGGAGCACGGGCTATGGCTACACCTTC.

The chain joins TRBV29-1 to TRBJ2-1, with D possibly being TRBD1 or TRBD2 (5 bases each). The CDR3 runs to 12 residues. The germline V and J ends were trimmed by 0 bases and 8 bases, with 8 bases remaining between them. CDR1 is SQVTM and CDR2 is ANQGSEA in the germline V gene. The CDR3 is CSVEEGVDEQFF. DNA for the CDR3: TGCAGCGTTGAAGAGGGGGTGGATGAGCAGTTCTTC.

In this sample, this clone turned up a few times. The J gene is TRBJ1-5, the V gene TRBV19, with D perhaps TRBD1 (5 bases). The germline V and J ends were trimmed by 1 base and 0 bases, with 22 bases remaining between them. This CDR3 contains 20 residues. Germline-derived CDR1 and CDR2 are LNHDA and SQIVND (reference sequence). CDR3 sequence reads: CASSIGRRLQAEYSNQPQHF. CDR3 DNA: TGTGCCAGTAGTATAGGCAGAAGACTACAGGCCGAATATAGCAATCAGCCCCAGCATTTT.

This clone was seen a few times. The CDR3 protein is CSVDEGGMNTEAFF. CDR3 sequence (DNA): TGCAGCGTTGATGAGGGGGGCATGAACACTGAAGCTTTCTTT. The chain carries TRBV29-1 and TRBJ1-1; a weak D match, TRBD1 (6 bases). This CDR3 contains 14 residues. Per germline, CDR1 SQVTM and CDR2 ANQGSEA. V was shortened by 3 bases and J by 0 bases, with 11 bases between the two germline ends.

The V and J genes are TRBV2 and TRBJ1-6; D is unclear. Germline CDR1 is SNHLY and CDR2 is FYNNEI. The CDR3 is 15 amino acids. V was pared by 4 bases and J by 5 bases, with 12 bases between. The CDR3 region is CASSVTDGNNSPLHF. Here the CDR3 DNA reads TGTGCCAGCAGTGTAACGGACGGTAATAATTCACCCCTCCACTTT. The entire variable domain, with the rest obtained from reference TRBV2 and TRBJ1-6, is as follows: EPEVTQTPSHQVTQMGQEVILRCVPISNHLYFYWYRQILGQKVEFLVSFYNNEISEKSEIFDDQFSVERPDGSNFTLKIRSTKLEDSAMYFCASSVTDGNNSPLHFGNGTRLTVT.

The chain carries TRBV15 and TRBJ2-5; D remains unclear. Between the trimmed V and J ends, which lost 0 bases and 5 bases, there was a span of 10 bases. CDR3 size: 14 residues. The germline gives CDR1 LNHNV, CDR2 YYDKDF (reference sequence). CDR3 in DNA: TGTGCCACCAGCAGAGATTGGACCGGCGAGACCCAGTACTTC. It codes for CATSRDWTGETQYF.